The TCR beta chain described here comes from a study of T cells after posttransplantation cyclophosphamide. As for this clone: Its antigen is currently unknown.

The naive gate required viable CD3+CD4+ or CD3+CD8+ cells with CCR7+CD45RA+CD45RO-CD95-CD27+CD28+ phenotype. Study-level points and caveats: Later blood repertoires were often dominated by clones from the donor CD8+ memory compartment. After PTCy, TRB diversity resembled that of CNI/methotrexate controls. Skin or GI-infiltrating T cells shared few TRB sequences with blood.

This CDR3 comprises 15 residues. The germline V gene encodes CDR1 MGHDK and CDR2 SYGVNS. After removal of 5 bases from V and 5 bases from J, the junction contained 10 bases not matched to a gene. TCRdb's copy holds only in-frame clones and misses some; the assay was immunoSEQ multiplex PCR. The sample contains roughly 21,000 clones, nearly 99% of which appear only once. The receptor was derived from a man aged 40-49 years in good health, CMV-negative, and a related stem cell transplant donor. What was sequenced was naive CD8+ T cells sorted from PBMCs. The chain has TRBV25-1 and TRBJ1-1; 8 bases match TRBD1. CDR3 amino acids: CASSIHRGLETEAFF. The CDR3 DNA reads TGTGCCAGCAGTATTCACAGGGGGTTAGAAACTGAAGCTTTCTTT.